This T cell receptor (beta chain) was identified during a study of T cell responses to AZD1222 COVID-19 vaccine. Overall study findings and caveats: Only six AZD1222 recipients tested seropositive at baseline. Nearly half of spike-specific TCRs reportedly target variant regions that are unmutated in the B.1.351 and B.1.1.7 variants. Increases in Spike-specific TCR breadth and depth were seen after two AZD1222 doses. Repertoires were sampled only after the peak T cell response.

Comments on this clone: Its antigen remains unknown.

Per the germline V gene, CDR1 is LNHDA and CDR2 is SQIVND (reference sequence). V was pared by 1 base and J by 0 bases, with 6 bases between. The CDR3 totals 15 residues. TCRdb's copy holds only in-frame clones and misses some; the assay was immunoSEQ multiplex PCR. The sample lists about 180,000 clones; nearly 95% were seen once. The clonotype comes from an adult who received the AZD1222 COVID-19 vaccine. The V call is TRBV19, the J call TRBJ1-4; D ambiguous. Sequencing used peripheral blood, obtained 28 days after the second AZD1222 dose. CDR3 DNA sequence: TGTGCCAGTAGTATAGGTGTTGCAACTAATGAAAAACTGTTTTTT. Translating it yields CASSIGVATNEKLFF.